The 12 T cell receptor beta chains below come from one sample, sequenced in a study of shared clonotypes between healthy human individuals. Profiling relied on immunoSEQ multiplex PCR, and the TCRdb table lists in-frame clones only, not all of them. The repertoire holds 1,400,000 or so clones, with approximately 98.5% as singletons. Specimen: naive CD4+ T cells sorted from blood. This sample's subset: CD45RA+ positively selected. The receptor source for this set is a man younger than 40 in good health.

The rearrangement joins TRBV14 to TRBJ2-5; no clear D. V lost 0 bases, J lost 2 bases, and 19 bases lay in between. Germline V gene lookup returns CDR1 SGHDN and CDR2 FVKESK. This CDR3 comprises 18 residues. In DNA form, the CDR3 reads TGTGCCAGCAGCCAAGATCTGAGGCCGCGATATTTTCAAGAGACCCAGTACTTC. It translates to CASSQDLRPRYFQETQYF.

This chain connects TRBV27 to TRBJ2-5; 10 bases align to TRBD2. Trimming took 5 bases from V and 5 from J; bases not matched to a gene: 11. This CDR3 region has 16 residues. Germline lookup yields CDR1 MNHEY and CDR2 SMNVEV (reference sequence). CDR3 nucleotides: TGTGCCAGCAGTAAACTAGCGGGATCAGGGAGGGAGACCCAGTACTTC. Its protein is CASSKLAGSGRETQYF.

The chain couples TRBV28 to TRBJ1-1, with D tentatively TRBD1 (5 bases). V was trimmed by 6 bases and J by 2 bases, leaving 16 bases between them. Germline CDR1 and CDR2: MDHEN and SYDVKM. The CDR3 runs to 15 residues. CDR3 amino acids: CASSLGAPANTEAFF. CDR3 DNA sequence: TGTGCCAGCAGCCTAGGGGCGCCTGCCAACACTGAAGCTTTCTTT.

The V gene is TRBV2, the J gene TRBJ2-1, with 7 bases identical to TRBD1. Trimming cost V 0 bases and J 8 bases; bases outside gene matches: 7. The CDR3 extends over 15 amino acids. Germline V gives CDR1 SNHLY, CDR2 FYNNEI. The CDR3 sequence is CASSEAKTGIYEQFF. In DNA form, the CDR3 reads TGTGCCAGCAGTGAAGCGAAGACAGGGATTTATGAGCAGTTCTTC.

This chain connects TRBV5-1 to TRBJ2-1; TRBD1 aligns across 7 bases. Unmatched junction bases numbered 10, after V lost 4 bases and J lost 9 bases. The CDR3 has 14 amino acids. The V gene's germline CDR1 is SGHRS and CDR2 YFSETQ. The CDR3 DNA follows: TGCGCCAGCAGCAGGGACAGCGTGTACGGTGAGCAGTTCTTC. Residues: CASSRDSVYGEQFF.

The CDR3 reads CSVDNLAANEQFF. The CDR3 DNA reads TGCAGCGTTGATAATCTAGCGGCCAATGAGCAGTTCTTC. The chain has TRBV29-1 and TRBJ2-1, with 7 bases matching TRBD2. This CDR3 is built from 13 residues. Germline lookup yields CDR1 SQVTM and CDR2 ANQGSEA. After removal of 3 bases from V and 6 bases from J, the junction contained 5 bases not matched to a gene.

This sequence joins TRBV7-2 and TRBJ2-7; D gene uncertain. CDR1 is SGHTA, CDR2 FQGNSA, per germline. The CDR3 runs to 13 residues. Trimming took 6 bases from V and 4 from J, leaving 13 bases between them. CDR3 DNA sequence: TGTGCCAGCAGAGGACGAGCCCATTACGAGCAGTACTTC. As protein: CASRGRAHYEQYF.

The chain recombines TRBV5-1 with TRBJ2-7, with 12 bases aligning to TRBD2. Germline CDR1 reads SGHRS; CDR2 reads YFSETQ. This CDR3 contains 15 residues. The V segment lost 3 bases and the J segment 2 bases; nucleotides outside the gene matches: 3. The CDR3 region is CASSYGLAGTYEQYF. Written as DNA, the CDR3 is TGCGCCAGCAGCTACGGACTAGCGGGGACCTACGAGCAGTACTTC.

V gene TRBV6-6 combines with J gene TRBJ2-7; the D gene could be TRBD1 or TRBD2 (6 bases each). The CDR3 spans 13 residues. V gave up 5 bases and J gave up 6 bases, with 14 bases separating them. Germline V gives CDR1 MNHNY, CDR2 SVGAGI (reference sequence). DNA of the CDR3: TGTGCCAGCAGTGGGGGGCCGGGTACCGAGCAGTACTTC. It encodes CASSGGPGTEQYF.

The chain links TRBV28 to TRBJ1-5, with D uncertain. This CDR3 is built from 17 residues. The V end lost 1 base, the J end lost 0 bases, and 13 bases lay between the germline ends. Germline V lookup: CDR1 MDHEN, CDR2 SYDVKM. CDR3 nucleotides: TGTGCCAGCAGTTTATTTCCAAGAGGATATAGCAATCAGCCCCAGCATTTT. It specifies CASSLFPRGYSNQPQHF.

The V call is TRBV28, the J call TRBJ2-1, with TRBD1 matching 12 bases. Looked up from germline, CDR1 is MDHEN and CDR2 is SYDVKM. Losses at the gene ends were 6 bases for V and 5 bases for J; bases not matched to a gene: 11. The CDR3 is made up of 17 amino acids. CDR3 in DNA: TGTGCCAGCAGCCATATTCCGGGACAGGGGGCGAACAATGAGCAGTTCTTC. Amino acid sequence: CASSHIPGQGANNEQFF.

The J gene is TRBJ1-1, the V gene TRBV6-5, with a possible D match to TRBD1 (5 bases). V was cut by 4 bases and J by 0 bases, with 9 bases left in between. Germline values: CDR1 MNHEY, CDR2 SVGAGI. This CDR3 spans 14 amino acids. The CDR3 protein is CASSWDRVNTEAFF. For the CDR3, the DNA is TGTGCCAGCAGTTGGGACCGGGTGAACACTGAAGCTTTCTTT.